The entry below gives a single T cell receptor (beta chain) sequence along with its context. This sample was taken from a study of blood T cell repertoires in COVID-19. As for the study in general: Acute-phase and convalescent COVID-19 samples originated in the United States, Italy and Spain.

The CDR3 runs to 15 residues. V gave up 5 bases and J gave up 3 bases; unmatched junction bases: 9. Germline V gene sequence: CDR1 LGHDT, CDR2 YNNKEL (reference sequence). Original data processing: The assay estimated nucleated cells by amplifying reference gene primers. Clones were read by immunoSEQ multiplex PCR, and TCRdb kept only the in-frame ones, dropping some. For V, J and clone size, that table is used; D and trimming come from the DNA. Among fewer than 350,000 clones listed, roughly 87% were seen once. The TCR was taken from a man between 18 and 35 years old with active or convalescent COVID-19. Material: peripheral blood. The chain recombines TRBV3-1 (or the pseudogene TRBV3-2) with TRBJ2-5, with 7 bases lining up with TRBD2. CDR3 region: CASSDPGLPEETQYF. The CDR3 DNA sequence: TGTGCCAGCAGCGACCCGGGACTACCAGAAGAGACCCAGTACTTC.